What follows is one T cell receptor beta chain and its context. A junction end diverges from the germline sequence, so it may reflect a read error. The data belong to a study of blood T cell repertoires in COVID-19. Study information: Researchers got acute and convalescent COVID-19 samples from the United States, Italy and Spain. PBMCs, B-cell-depleted T cells, or T cells were the source of the cDNA or gDNA that made up the material.

In the authors' workflow: From reference gene primer amplification, estimates of nucleated cell counts were derived. The protocol was immunoSEQ multiplex PCR, while the TCRdb copy is restricted to in-frame clones and leaves out a portion. That table furnishes V, J and clone size, whereas the DNA furnished D and trimming. Of 150,000 to 200,000 clones in the sample, about 85% are singletons; the top ten hold approximately 9.4%. Per the germline V gene, CDR1 is MNHEY and CDR2 is SVGAGI. The CDR3 contains 12 residues. This sequence joins TRBV6-5 and TRBJ1-4, with D perhaps matching TRBD1 (5 bases). Sequencing was performed on peripheral blood. This sequence originates from an elderly woman with acute or convalescent COVID-19. The CDR3 DNA is TGTGCCAGCAGTTCGGAAACAGGCCCTAAGGTTTTT. Translating it yields CASSSETGPKVF.